Sequencing of this TCR beta chain was carried out in a study of CD4 T cells in relation to SARS-CoV-2 and coronaviruses. Study-wide findings and caveats: The cross-reactivity analysis covered only spike protein, not other viral proteins. Pre-pandemic and post-infection samples never came from the same donor.

For this clone: What it recognizes is unknown.

Naive and memory CD4+ T cell DNA was deep-sequenced without culture. Assay: immunoSEQ multiplex PCR; the TCRdb copy retains only in-frame clones and omits some. This sample has nearly 70,000 clones, with more than 80% found just once. Unexposed donor CD4+ T cells date from 2011-2018, before the COVID-19 pandemic. Sequences were obtained from naive CD4+ T cells from PBMCs. Subset noted: naive CD4+ T cells isolated by negative enrichment. The clonotype originates from a human donor in good health.

CDR3 amino acids: CASSLDWQKETQYF. CDR3 in DNA: TGTGCCAGCAGCTTGGATTGGCAGAAAGAGACCCAGTACTTC. The genes are TRBV5-4 and TRBJ2-5; D remains unclear. V dropped 0 bases and J dropped 3 bases, with 9 bases sitting between them. The CDR3 runs 14 residues. CDR1 is SGHNT, CDR2 YYREEE, per germline (reference sequence).